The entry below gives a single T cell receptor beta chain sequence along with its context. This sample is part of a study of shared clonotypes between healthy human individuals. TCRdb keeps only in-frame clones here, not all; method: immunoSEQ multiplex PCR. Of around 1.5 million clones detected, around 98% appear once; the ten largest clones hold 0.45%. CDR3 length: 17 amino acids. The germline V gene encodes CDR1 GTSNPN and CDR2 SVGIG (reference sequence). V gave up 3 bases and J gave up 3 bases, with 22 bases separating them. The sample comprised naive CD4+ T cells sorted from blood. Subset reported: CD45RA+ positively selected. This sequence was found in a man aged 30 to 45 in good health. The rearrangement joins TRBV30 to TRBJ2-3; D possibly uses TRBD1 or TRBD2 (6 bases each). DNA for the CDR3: TGTGCCTGGAGGGGGGGCTTATCGGTCATTAGGACAGATACGCAGTATTTT. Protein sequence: CAWRGGLSVIRTDTQYF.